Below are 4 T cell receptor beta chains sequenced from a single sample in a study of Graves' ophthalmopathy and Graves' hyperthyroidism. Amplified material comprised TCR beta CDR3 regions derived from RNA transcripts. RT-PCR in the first round used HTBI primers; a second-round multiplex PCR followed. One entry per CDR3 protein, called by TCRdb with MiXCR from the multiplex PCR reads. This repertoire shows about 590,000 distinct CDR3 sequences, just under 40% found once; its top ten account for approximately 4.1%. Input material: peripheral blood or thyroid tissue (not recorded which). These receptors were taken from an adult man with Graves' hyperthyroidism.

This chain joins TRBV30 and TRBJ1-1; D gene ambiguous. CDR3 length equals 14 residues. Per the germline V gene, CDR1 is GTSNPN and CDR2 is SVGIG (reference sequence). V was trimmed by 3 bases and J by 6 bases, leaving 17 bases between them. Written as DNA, the CDR3 is TGTGCCTGGAGCCGCCGCGCCTCGTTACCTGAAGCTTTCTTT. It translates to CAWSRRASLPEAFF.

This clonotype was seen ten or more times. The chain carries TRBV20-1 and TRBJ2-7, with 11 nucleotides matching TRBD1. Germline CDR1 DFQATT, CDR2 SNEGSKA (reference sequence). The CDR3 length is 15 residues. After removal of 3 bases from V and 6 bases from J, the junction contained 10 bases not matched to a gene. The CDR3, as DNA: TGCAGTGCTAGTTCCGGACAGGGGGCGGCGGGCGAGCAGTACTTC. Translation: CSASSGQGAAGEQYF.

This clonotype showed up just once. One end of the junction is discordant with germline, which a read error may explain. CDR3 coding DNA: TGTGCCAGCACTGAACGGGGGACAGTGGAGACCCAGTACTTC. It specifies CASTERGTVETQYF. The rearrangement uses TRBV25-1 and TRBJ2-5; maybe TRBD1 (7 bases). The CDR3 is 14 residues long. From germline, CDR1 is MGHDK and CDR2 SYGVNS.

This clonotype was seen repeatedly, ten times or more. This chain uses TRBV5-4 with TRBJ1-2, with TRBD1 as a possible D gene (6 bases). Looked up from germline, CDR1 is SGHNT and CDR2 is YYREEE (reference sequence). The V gene lost 4 bases and the J gene lost 3 bases, with 19 bases spanning the gap. The length of the CDR3 is 16 residues. CDR3 loop: CASSPGSRGSYYGYTF. The CDR3 nucleotides read TGTGCCAGCAGCCCAGGATCCAGGGGAAGTTACTATGGCTACACCTTC.